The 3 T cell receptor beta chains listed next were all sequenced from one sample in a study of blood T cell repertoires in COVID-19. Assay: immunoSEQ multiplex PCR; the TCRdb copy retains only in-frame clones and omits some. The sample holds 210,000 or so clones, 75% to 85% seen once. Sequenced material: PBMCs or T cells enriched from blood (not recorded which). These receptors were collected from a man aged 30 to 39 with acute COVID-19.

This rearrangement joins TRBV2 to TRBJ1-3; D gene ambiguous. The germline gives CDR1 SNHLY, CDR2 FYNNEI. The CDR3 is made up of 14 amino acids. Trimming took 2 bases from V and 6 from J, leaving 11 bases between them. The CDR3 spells CASSERVSENTIYF. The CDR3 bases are TGTGCCAGCAGTGAAAGGGTTAGCGAAAACACCATATATTTT.

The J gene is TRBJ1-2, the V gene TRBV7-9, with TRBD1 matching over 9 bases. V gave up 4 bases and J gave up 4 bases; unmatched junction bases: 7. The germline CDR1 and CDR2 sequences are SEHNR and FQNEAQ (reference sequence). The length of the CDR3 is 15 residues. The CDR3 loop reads CASSSGQGGSYGYTF. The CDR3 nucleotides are TGTGCCAGCAGCTCGGGACAGGGTGGCAGCTATGGCTACACCTTC.

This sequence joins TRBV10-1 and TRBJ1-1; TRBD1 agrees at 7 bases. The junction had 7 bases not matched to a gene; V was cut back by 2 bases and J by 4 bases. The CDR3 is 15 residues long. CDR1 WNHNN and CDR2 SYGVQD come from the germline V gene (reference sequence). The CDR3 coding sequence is TGCGCCAGCAGTGAGGCATCGACAGGGAGCACTGAAGCTTTCTTT. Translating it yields CASSEASTGSTEAFF.